The 32 T cell receptor beta chains presented below share a single source sample, sequenced in a study of beta chain features in type 1 diabetes listed by TCRdb under 2018. General findings and caveats noted by the study authors: In all four CD4+ subsets, TCRB CDR3 length was moderately but significantly shorter in type 1 diabetes patients.

Libraries were made using the immunoSEQ multiplex PCR assay. The entire amount of isolated RNA was reverse transcribed using the High Capacity cDNA Reverse Transcription Kit, so the sequenced TCRB transcripts were expressed ones. TCRdb provides this immuneACCESS table in a form limited to in-frame rearrangements. Some clones are lacking; in checked studies, under half of them reflect an unresolved V gene, and why the rest are absent is not known. This sample lists 200,000 to 300,000 clones; roughly 21% were detected once. The top ten clonotypes cover 0.028% of the sample. These receptors have no identified antigens. Sequencing was done on a sample of naive CD4+ T cells from blood. The cell subset or site label corresponds to: true naive CD4+ T cells. These receptor sequences come from a woman aged 40-49 years with type 1 diabetes.

The V gene is TRBV18, the J gene TRBJ1-1; no clear D. Trimming stripped 2 bases from V and 0 bases from J, with 13 bases between. Germline V gene lookup returns CDR1 KGHSH and CDR2 LQKENI. This CDR3 is built from 16 residues. The CDR3, as DNA: TGTGCCAGCTCACCAGGGCAGTGGGCAGTGAACACTGAAGCTTTCTTT. This translates into CASSPGQWAVNTEAFF.

The genes are TRBV7-3 and TRBJ1-2, with TRBD1 as a possible D gene (5 bases). V was pared by 5 bases and J by 6 bases, with 19 bases between. The V gene's germline CDR1 is SGHTA and CDR2 FQGTGA. The CDR3 loop spans 15 amino acids. In nucleotides, the CDR3 is TGTGCCAGCAGCCCCTCTCGGGGGGAGGTTGATGGCTACACCTTC. This translates into CASSPSRGEVDGYTF. Together with reference TRBV7-3 and TRBJ1-2, the CDR3 gives the full variable domain: GAGVSQTPSNKVTEKGKYVELRCDPISGHTALYWYRQSLGQGPEFLIYFQGTGAADDSGLPNDRFFAVRPEGSVSTLKIQRTERGDSAVYLCASSPSRGEVDGYTFGSGTRLTVV.

The chain combines TRBV4-1 with TRBJ2-7; possibly TRBD2 for D (5 bases). Germline V gives CDR1 MGHRA, CDR2 YSYEKL. This CDR3 comprises 15 residues. The V end lost 1 base, the J end lost 1 base, and 11 bases lay between the germline ends. For the CDR3, the DNA is TGCGCCAGCAGCCAAGCGGGAACAGCATCCTACGAGCAGTACTTC. It codes for CASSQAGTASYEQYF.

This rearrangement joins TRBV15 to TRBJ1-5; possible D gene TRBD1, 5 bases. The CDR3 has 14 residues. V was shortened by 3 bases and J by 5 bases, with 11 bases between the two germline ends. The germline V gene has CDR1 LNHNV and CDR2 YYDKDF (reference sequence). CDR3 sequence: CATSREQDYQPQHF. DNA of the CDR3: TGTGCCACCAGCAGGGAACAGGATTATCAGCCCCAGCATTTT.

This clone was seen more than once but under ten times. The chain is built from TRBV29-1 and TRBJ1-5; perhaps TRBD1 as D (5 bases). Germline V lookup: CDR1 SQVTM, CDR2 ANQGSEA. CDR3 size: 12 residues. Trimming cost V 6 bases and J 4 bases, with 10 bases left between them. The CDR3 region has the DNA TGCAGCGTCGCAGGGCTAAATCAGCCCCAGCATTTT. Translating gives CSVAGLNQPQHF.

This clone was recorded once. This chain joins TRBV27 and TRBJ2-3, with 10 bases aligning to TRBD1. The V gene end was trimmed by 3 bases and the J gene end by 5 bases; junction bases not matched to a gene: 5. The length of the CDR3 is 15 residues. The germline gives CDR1 MNHEY, CDR2 SMNVEV (reference sequence). The CDR3 DNA is TGTGCCAGCAGTTTCGGGACAGGGGTCGGAGATACGCAGTATTTT. Encoded protein: CASSFGTGVGDTQYF.

V gene TRBV7-2 combines with J gene TRBJ1-1; 7 nucleotides align to TRBD1. The CDR3 is made up of 13 amino acids. V was pared by 6 bases and J by 4 bases, with 5 bases of the junction left unmatched. Germline CDR1 reads SGHTA; CDR2 reads FQGNSA. The CDR3 region is CASRMGQLTEAFF. In nucleotides, the CDR3 is TGTGCCAGCAGGATGGGACAGCTCACTGAAGCTTTCTTT.

CDR3 nucleotide sequence: TGTGCCAGCAGCCATGTGCCTCAGGACATGAACACTGAAGCTTTCTTT. Its translation: CASSHVPQDMNTEAFF. V gene TRBV4-2 combines with J gene TRBJ1-1; D perhaps matches TRBD1 (5 bases). Looked up from germline, CDR1 is LGHNA and CDR2 is YNFKEQ. V gave up 3 bases and J gave up 0 bases, with 14 bases separating them. The CDR3 length is 16 residues.

This chain joins TRBV28 and TRBJ1-5; D unresolved. V was clipped by 1 base and J by 5 bases, with 3 bases between them. Germline CDR1 is MDHEN and CDR2 is SYDVKM. This CDR3 spans 12 amino acids. The CDR3 DNA follows: TGTGCCAGCAGTTTATTCTATCAGCCCCAGCATTTT. Translation: CASSLFYQPQHF.

This clone was seen a few times. The genes are TRBV4-3 and TRBJ2-7, with a possible D match to TRBD1 (6 bases). CDR1 and CDR2 (germline): LGHNA, YSLEER. The CDR3 length is 14 residues. Trimming pared 2 bases from V and 2 bases from J, leaving 10 bases between. This CDR3 reads CASSQTHRAYEQYF. In nucleotides, the CDR3 is TGCGCCAGCAGCCAAACCCACAGGGCCTACGAGCAGTACTTC.

This clone was observed once. V usage is TRBV18 and J usage is TRBJ2-7; 9 positions match TRBD1. This CDR3 contains 14 residues. CDR1 and CDR2 (germline): KGHSH, LQKENI. The V and J ends lost 4 bases and 0 bases, in that order; junction bases with no gene match: 1. In nucleotides, the CDR3 is TGTGCCAGCTCACGGGACAGGGCCTCCTACGAGCAGTACTTC. Protein sequence: CASSRDRASYEQYF.

This chain uses TRBV5-4 with TRBJ2-5; D gene uncertain. V was cut by 1 base and J by 4 bases, with 5 bases left in between. The V gene's germline CDR1 is SGHNT and CDR2 YYREEE (reference sequence). This CDR3 is built from 12 residues. CDR3 amino acids: CASSLLRETQYF. CDR3 nucleotide sequence: TGTGCCAGCAGCTTGCTCCGAGAGACCCAGTACTTC.

This clone appeared a few times. This rearrangement joins TRBV9 to TRBJ2-2, with a possible D match to TRBD2 (5 bases). V lost 0 bases and J 1 base, leaving 13 bases between the germline ends. The CDR3 totals 17 residues. CDR1 and CDR2 from the germline V gene are SGDLS and YYNGEE. CDR3 in DNA: TGTGCCAGCAGCGTAGATATCCGGGATGGGAACACCGGGGAGCTGTTTTTT. The encoded protein is CASSVDIRDGNTGELFF. Combining the CDR3 with reference TRBV9 and TRBJ2-2 gives the whole variable domain DSGVTQTPKHLITATGQRVTLRCSPRSGDLSVYWYQQSLDQGLQFLIQYYNGEERAKGNILERFSAQQFPDLHSELNLSSLELGDSALYFCASSVDIRDGNTGELFFGEGSRLTVL.

This clone was counted between two and nine times. The chain couples TRBV7-2 to TRBJ2-5, with TRBD2 identical over 9 bases. The CDR3 extends over 14 amino acids. V lost 3 bases and J lost 5; bases outside the gene matches: 4. Germline CDR1 is SGHTA and CDR2 is FQGNSA. The CDR3 nucleotides are TGTGCCAGCAGCTTCTCTAGCGGGGTGGAGACCCAGTACTTC. Translating it yields CASSFSSGVETQYF.

J is TRBJ2-3 and V is TRBV2, with 9 bases aligning to TRBD1. The CDR3 spans 17 residues. Germline assignment: CDR1 SNHLY and CDR2 FYNNEI. V lost 5 bases and J lost 3; bases outside the gene matches: 12. CDR3 in amino acids: CASSSGTGIHGTDTQYF. In DNA, the CDR3 is TGTGCCAGCAGTTCCGGGACAGGGATACACGGTACAGATACGCAGTATTTT.

The gene calls are TRBV27 and TRBJ2-7, with 9 nucleotides matching TRBD1. With V trimmed by 4 bases and J by 3 bases, 7 bases remained unmatched. This CDR3 contains 15 residues. The germline V gene encodes CDR1 MNHEY and CDR2 SMNVEV (reference sequence). The DNA of the CDR3 is TGTGCCAGCAGTTCATTCGGGACAGGGATCTACGAGCAGTACTTC. Protein product: CASSSFGTGIYEQYF.

This chain uses TRBV29-1 with TRBJ2-7; 14 positions agree with TRBD2. The length of the CDR3 is 17 residues. V was clipped by 2 bases and J by 6 bases; unmatched bases: 12. Germline assignment: CDR1 SQVTM and CDR2 ANQGSEA. The CDR3 reads CSVEWATSGRARGEQYF. For the CDR3, the DNA is TGCAGCGTTGAATGGGCGACTAGCGGGAGGGCGAGAGGCGAGCAGTACTTC.

This clone was recorded a few times. V and J are TRBV4-3 and TRBJ2-1; a possible D gene is TRBD2 (6 bases). The V end was cut by 1 base, the J end by 7 bases, with 14 bases between. Per germline, CDR1 LGHNA and CDR2 YSLEER. The CDR3 sequence is 15 residues long. The CDR3 DNA reads TGCGCCAGCAGCCAAGGCAGGGAGGTGTGGAATGAGCAGTTCTTC. This codes for CASSQGREVWNEQFF.

This chain uses TRBV4-3 with TRBJ2-5; the match to TRBD1 covers 9 bases. The CDR3 runs to 15 residues. Germline values: CDR1 LGHNA, CDR2 YSLEER. After removal of 4 bases from V and 3 bases from J, the junction contained 6 bases not matched to a gene. For the CDR3, the DNA is TGCGCCAGCAGCCCTCTTCGGACAGGGGAAGAGACCCAGTACTTC. It is translated as CASSPLRTGEETQYF.

This clone was seen a handful of times. The CDR3 DNA reads as TGCAGCGCTGGGGGCCCAGGGGGAACGGATGGCTACACCTTC. It yields the protein CSAGGPGGTDGYTF. The J gene is TRBJ1-2, the V gene TRBV29-1; 7 bases agree with TRBD1. J gave up 6 bases and V 7 bases, and 14 bases lay outside the gene matches. This CDR3 contains 14 residues. Per the germline V gene, CDR1 is SQVTM and CDR2 is ANQGSEA.

CDR3: CASSQEGATEAFF. CDR3 sequence (DNA): TGCGCCAGCAGCCAAGAGGGGGCAACTGAAGCTTTCTTT. The gene calls are TRBV4-3 and TRBJ1-1; D is perhaps TRBD1 (6 bases). This CDR3 region has 13 residues. Germline loops: CDR1 LGHNA, CDR2 YSLEER. The ends were cut back, 0 bases at V and 5 bases at J, with 7 bases in the middle.

J is TRBJ1-2 and V is TRBV5-1, with D tentatively TRBD1 (6 bases). V lost 4 bases to trimming and J lost 5 bases, with 9 bases between them. This CDR3 has 12 residues. Germline V lookup: CDR1 SGHRS, CDR2 YFSETQ. The CDR3 sequence is CASSDTGYGYTF. In DNA, the CDR3 is TGCGCCAGCAGCGACACAGGGTATGGCTACACCTTC. The full variable domain, its missing parts supplied by reference TRBV5-1 and TRBJ1-2, is KAGVTQTPRYLIKTRGQQVTLSCSPISGHRSVSWYQQTPGQGLQFLFEYFSETQRNKGNFPGRFSGRQFSNSRSEMNVSTLELGDSALYLCASSDTGYGYTFGSGTRLTVV.

The gene calls are TRBV6-5 and TRBJ1-3, with D perhaps matching TRBD1 (5 bases). The V end was cut by 8 bases, the J end by 0 bases, with 11 bases between. The CDR3 runs to 14 residues. Germline V gene lookup returns CDR1 MNHEY and CDR2 SVGAGI. The CDR3 DNA reads TGTGCCAGCGGGGGGGTGGTCTCTGGAAACACCATATATTTT. Translated: CASGGVVSGNTIYF.

The CDR3 sequence: CASSPRGAQRGDTQYF. CDR3 coding DNA: TGTGCCAGCAGCCCCCGGGGGGCCCAGAGAGGAGATACGCAGTATTTT. This chain joins TRBV9 and TRBJ2-3; the D gene is possibly TRBD2 (7 bases). The germline V gene has CDR1 SGDLS and CDR2 YYNGEE. V lost 4 bases and J lost 5, with 20 bases in between. There are 16 residues in the CDR3.

The genes are TRBV7-9 and TRBJ2-1; D remains unclear. Germline V gives CDR1 SEHNR, CDR2 FQNEAQ (reference sequence). The CDR3 is 14 residues long. V lost 5 bases, J lost 6 bases, and 14 bases lay in between. In nucleotides, the CDR3 is TGTGCCAGCAGCATGCAGGATTTAGGCAATGAGCAGTTCTTC. Translated: CASSMQDLGNEQFF.

V and J are TRBV6-5 and TRBJ2-4, with TRBD1 matching over 9 bases. V trimming: 4 bases; J trimming: 16 bases; junction bases outside the gene matches: 8. The germline gives CDR1 MNHEY, CDR2 SVGAGI. This CDR3 has 12 amino acids. The CDR3 here is CASSSGTGTRYF. In nucleotides, the CDR3 is TGTGCCAGCAGTTCCGGGACAGGGACCCGTTACTTC.

The chain uses TRBV19 and TRBJ1-2; D gene unclear. The germline CDR1 and CDR2 sequences are LNHDA and SQIVND (reference sequence). The CDR3 has 12 residues. V was clipped by 2 bases and J by 7 bases, with 8 bases between them. For the CDR3, the DNA is TGTGCCAGTAGTATACTGCCGGGTGGCTACACCTTC. As protein: CASSILPGGYTF.

This clone was counted between two and nine times. The chain combines TRBV9 with TRBJ1-2; D not certain. Looked up from germline, CDR1 is SGDLS and CDR2 is YYNGEE. There are 12 residues in the CDR3. V lost 3 bases and J 7 bases, leaving 10 bases between the germline ends. CDR3 sequence reads: CASSAADAGYTF. In DNA, the CDR3 is TGTGCCAGCAGCGCGGCGGATGCTGGCTACACCTTC.

This clone was seen more than once but under ten times. The chain combines TRBV28 with TRBJ2-5; maybe TRBD1 (6 bases). The germline V gene has CDR1 MDHEN and CDR2 SYDVKM. The CDR3 is made up of 15 amino acids. The germline V and J ends were trimmed by 7 bases and 4 bases, with 19 bases remaining between them. The CDR3 nucleotides are TGTGCCAGCAACTTACAGGGCTACGTCAGAGAGACCCAGTACTTC. Translated, it gives CASNLQGYVRETQYF.

This chain connects TRBV9 to TRBJ1-5; tentatively, D is TRBD1 (6 bases). Per the germline V gene, CDR1 is SGDLS and CDR2 is YYNGEE. Trimming removed 2 bases from V and 4 bases from J, with 13 bases in between. The CDR3 is 15 residues long. The CDR3 region has the DNA TGTGCCAGCAGCGTGTCAGGGGACGATAATCAGCCCCAGCATTTT. Translation gives CASSVSGDDNQPQHF. The entire variable domain, with the rest obtained from reference TRBV9 and TRBJ1-5, is as follows: DSGVTQTPKHLITATGQRVTLRCSPRSGDLSVYWYQQSLDQGLQFLIQYYNGEERAKGNILERFSAQQFPDLHSELNLSSLELGDSALYFCASSVSGDDNQPQHFGDGTRLSIL.

The rearrangement joins TRBV12-5 to TRBJ2-6; 11 nucleotides match TRBD1. V lost 5 bases and J lost 1; bases outside the gene matches: 4. This CDR3 comprises 17 residues. In germline, CDR1 is LGHNT, CDR2 FRNRAP. The CDR3 region is CASGPGTGGSGANVLTF. The DNA of the CDR3 is TGTGCTAGTGGTCCCGGGACAGGGGGGTCTGGGGCCAACGTCCTGACTTTC.

This clone appeared a few times. This rearrangement joins TRBV19 to TRBJ2-1, with 7 bases identical to TRBD2. The CDR3 length is 15 residues. Germline V gene sequence: CDR1 LNHDA, CDR2 SQIVND (reference sequence). V shed 6 bases and J 7 bases; nucleotides not matched to a gene: 12. CDR3 bases: TGTGCCAGTAGCCCCGGGAGGCTCAGCGGTAATGAGCAGTTCTTC. Translated, it gives CASSPGRLSGNEQFF. The full variable domain, its missing parts supplied by reference TRBV19 and TRBJ2-1, is DGGITQSPKYLFRKEGQNVTLSCEQNLNHDAMYWYRQDPGQGLRLIYYSQIVNDFQKGDIAEGYSVSREKKESFPLTVTSAQKNPTAFYLCASSPGRLSGNEQFFGPGTRLTVL.